The 26 T cell receptor beta chains reported below all come from one sample, sequenced in a study of shared clonotypes between healthy human individuals. Profiled with immunoSEQ multiplex PCR; TCRdb holds only in-frame clones, not every one. The sample lists around 2,000,000 clones; more than 85% were seen once. The naive CD8 fraction comprised CD45RO-negative cells positively selected for CCR7 and excluded terminally differentiated effector memory CD45RA+ cells. Sequenced input: naive CD8+ T cells from PBMCs. These receptors were taken from a man younger than 35 in good health. Some clones in this sample may be carry-over from other donors' samples.

The rearrangement links TRBV7-9 to TRBJ2-7; 9 bases fit TRBD2. The V gene's germline CDR1 is SEHNR and CDR2 FQNEAQ (reference sequence). The CDR3 is 16 residues long. V lost 2 bases and J lost 2; bases outside the gene matches: 7. Here the CDR3 DNA reads TGTGCCAGCAGCTTATCGGTAGCGGGGGCAACCTACGAGCAGTACTTC. It codes for CASSLSVAGATYEQYF.

For this clone: Other DNA sequences in this specimen translate into the identical CDR3. V is TRBV13 and J is TRBJ2-5; D is undetermined. CDR3 length: 12 residues. The germline gives CDR1 PRHDT, CDR2 FYEKMQ (reference sequence). V was pared by 0 bases and J by 1 base, with 0 bases between. For the CDR3, the DNA is TGTGCCAGCAGCTTAGGCCAAGAGACCCAGTACTTC. It is translated as CASSLGQETQYF.

A few counts support this clone. The J gene is TRBJ1-1, the V gene TRBV6-5, with 7 bases that match TRBD1. Germline V gives CDR1 MNHEY, CDR2 SVGAGI. The trim removed 5 bases at V and 3 bases at J, leaving 9 bases unmatched. The CDR3 consists of 15 residues. This CDR3 is CASSPLARGDTEAFF. CDR3 in DNA: TGTGCCAGCAGTCCCCTCGCCAGGGGGGACACTGAAGCTTTCTTT.

The chain uses TRBV4-2 and TRBJ2-2; D ambiguous. The CDR3 consists of 16 residues. Trimming shortened V by 4 bases and J by 0 bases, and 12 bases separated the two germline ends. Germline CDR1 LGHNA, CDR2 YNFKEQ. This CDR3 is CASSPRVGTNTGELFF. CDR3 coding DNA: TGTGCCAGCAGCCCGCGAGTGGGTACGAACACCGGGGAGCTGTTTTTT.

This clone was seen more than once but under ten times. This sequence joins TRBV7-6 and TRBJ2-1; D possibly corresponds to TRBD2 (5 bases). Germline V gene lookup returns CDR1 SGHVS and CDR2 FNYEAQ. The length of the CDR3 is 13 residues. V lost 4 bases and J 3 bases, leaving 7 bases between the germline ends. As DNA, the CDR3 is TGTGCCAGCAGCTCACTAGACTACAATGAGCAGTTCTTC. Protein product: CASSSLDYNEQFF.

This clone was observed a few times. The rearrangement links TRBV4-3 to TRBJ1-1; D uncertain. The germline V gene encodes CDR1 LGHNA and CDR2 YSLEER. The CDR3 totals 13 residues. V lost 6 bases to trimming and J lost 4 bases, with 12 bases between them. The CDR3 spells CASSAGMITEAFF. The CDR3 nucleotides read TGCGCCAGCAGTGCGGGGATGATCACTGAAGCTTTCTTT.

The chain has TRBV11-2 and TRBJ2-7; 13 bases agree with TRBD2. CDR1 SGHAT and CDR2 FQNNGV come from the germline V gene. The CDR3 is made up of 14 amino acids. Losses at the gene ends were 5 bases for V and 6 bases for J; bases not matched to a gene: 4. CDR3 region: CASSRLAGGSEQYF. In DNA form, the CDR3 reads TGTGCCAGCAGCCGACTAGCGGGAGGTAGCGAGCAGTACTTC. The full variable domain, rest sourced from reference TRBV11-2 and TRBJ2-7, is EAGVAQSPRYKIIEKRQSVAFWCNPISGHATLYWYQQILGQGPKLLIQFQNNGVVDDSQLPKDRFSAERLKGVDSTLKIQPAKLEDSAVYLCASSRLAGGSEQYFGPGTRLTVT.

Comments on this clone: Sequence at one end of the junction differs from germline and may be a read error. The chain combines TRBV30 with TRBJ2-4; the D gene could be TRBD1 or TRBD2 (5 bases each). The length of the CDR3 is 12 residues. Germline V CDR1 and CDR2: GTSNPN, SVGIG (reference sequence). CDR3 loop: CAWTGGWGFPPF. The CDR3 nucleotides are TGTGCCTGGACCGGAGGTTGGGGGTTCCCTCCGTTC.

This clone was seen a handful of times. The J gene is TRBJ2-2, the V gene TRBV4-2, with D perhaps matching TRBD1 (6 bases). The CDR3 is made up of 17 amino acids. Germline CDR1 and CDR2: LGHNA and YNFKEQ. Trimming pared 1 base from V and 0 bases from J, leaving 12 bases between. Here the CDR3 reads CASSQVNRAANTGELFF. CDR3 bases: TGTGCCAGCAGCCAAGTCAACAGGGCCGCGAACACCGGGGAGCTGTTTTTT.

The chain employs TRBV4-3 and TRBJ2-1, with 14 bases fitting TRBD2. The CDR3 has 18 residues. The ends lost 1 base at V and 4 bases at J; junction bases unmatched: 6. In germline, CDR1 is LGHNA, CDR2 YSLEER. This CDR3 reads CASSQGGLAGDPYNEQFF. In DNA form, the CDR3 reads TGCGCCAGCAGCCAAGGGGGACTAGCGGGGGACCCATACAATGAGCAGTTCTTC.

The CDR3 region is CATSRPRGGTDTQYF. CDR3 DNA sequence: TGTGCCACCAGCAGGCCCCGGGGGGGAACAGATACGCAGTATTTT. V and J are TRBV15 and TRBJ2-3; 8 nucleotides agree with TRBD2. Losses at the gene ends were 3 bases for V and 3 bases for J; bases not matched to a gene: 5. Germline V gene data show CDR1 as LNHNV and CDR2 as YYDKDF (reference sequence). The CDR3 length is 15 residues.

Regarding this clone: This sequence may be a read error, since a much larger clone differs from it by one base. The sample contains more than one DNA sequence encoding this CDR3. The chain has TRBV11-2 and TRBJ2-7; D not certain. The V end was cut by 1 base, the J end by 2 bases, with 3 bases between. This CDR3 contains 12 residues. Germline-derived CDR1 and CDR2 are SGHAT and FQNNGV. The CDR3 loop is CASSLAAYEQYF. CDR3 nucleotides: TGTGCCAGCAGCTTAGCGGCCTACGAGCAGTACTTC.

The J gene is TRBJ2-7, the V gene TRBV5-6, with D hard to call. Deletions cut 5 bases from V and 6 bases from J, with 15 bases between. The germline V gene encodes CDR1 SGHDT and CDR2 YYEEEE. This CDR3 is built from 13 residues. CDR3 protein: CASSIGVAVEQYF. CDR3 DNA: TGTGCCAGCAGTATCGGTGTGGCAGTCGAGCAGTACTTC.

A few counts support this clone. The rearrangement joins TRBV14 to TRBJ1-2; no clear D. Trimming left V 1 base short and J 3 bases short, with 9 bases between. Per germline, CDR1 SGHDN and CDR2 FVKESK. The CDR3 spans 14 residues. The DNA of the CDR3 is TGTGCCAGCAGCCAAGGCCGTTTCCACTATGGCTACACCTTC. This sequence encodes CASSQGRFHYGYTF.

The chain employs TRBV19 and TRBJ2-7, with D perhaps given as TRBD1 or TRBD2 (5 bases each). CDR1 and CDR2 from the germline V gene are LNHDA and SQIVND (reference sequence). Deletions cut 4 bases from V and 5 bases from J, with 15 bases between. This CDR3 contains 14 residues. The DNA of the CDR3 is TGTGCCAGTAGTACCCCCGAGGGGATCAACGAGCAGTACTTC. Translation: CASSTPEGINEQYF.

The chain uses TRBV15 and TRBJ1-4; 12 bases are a match to TRBD1. This CDR3 contains 18 residues. CDR1 and CDR2 from the germline V gene are LNHNV and YYDKDF (reference sequence). V lost 0 bases, J lost 3 bases, and 5 bases stayed unmatched. The CDR3 bases are TGTGCCACCAGCAGAGATAAGGGACAGGGGGCGGCTAATGAAAAACTGTTTTTT. This codes for CATSRDKGQGAANEKLFF.

This chain joins TRBV6-5 and TRBJ1-1, with D tentatively TRBD1 (6 bases). CDR3 length equals 12 residues. V shed 7 bases and J shed 6 bases, with 12 bases lying between them. Germline CDR1 is MNHEY and CDR2 is SVGAGI. CDR3 sequence (DNA): TGTGCCAGCACTGCGGGGGCTGCTGAAGCTTTCTTT. It codes for CASTAGAAEAFF.

This chain joins TRBV12-5 and TRBJ2-5; D may match TRBD1 or TRBD2 (5 bases each). CDR1 and CDR2 (germline): LGHNT, FRNRAP. The CDR3 is 15 residues long. The V gene lost 3 bases and the J gene lost 2 bases, with 13 bases spanning the gap. The DNA for the CDR3 is TGTGCTAGTGGTTTTGGTTTGAGGGGTCAAGAGACCCAGTACTTC. Its protein product is CASGFGLRGQETQYF.

The chain joins TRBV6-5 to TRBJ1-1, with 7 bases aligning to TRBD1. The CDR3 runs to 13 residues. The V and J ends lost 6 bases and 4 bases, in that order; junction bases with no gene match: 5. The germline CDR1 and CDR2 sequences are MNHEY and SVGAGI. This CDR3 is CASRTGVATEAFF. In DNA form, the CDR3 reads TGTGCCAGCAGAACAGGGGTGGCCACTGAAGCTTTCTTT.

The V gene is TRBV29-1, the J gene TRBJ2-1; D uncertain. The CDR3 loop spans 13 amino acids. Germline V gene sequence: CDR1 SQVTM, CDR2 ANQGSEA. V gave up 3 bases and J gave up 3 bases, with 9 bases separating them. This CDR3 reads CSVDVTRYNEQFF. CDR3 coding DNA: TGCAGCGTTGATGTGACACGCTACAATGAGCAGTTCTTC.

The V and J genes are TRBV27 and TRBJ1-5; D is uncertain. Trimming shortened V by 4 bases and J by 0 bases, and 10 bases separated the two germline ends. Per the germline V gene, CDR1 is MNHEY and CDR2 is SMNVEV (reference sequence). The CDR3 is made up of 15 amino acids. Written as DNA, the CDR3 is TGTGCCAGCAGTTCGAGAGGGTATAGCAATCAGCCCCAGCATTTT. Translating gives CASSSRGYSNQPQHF.

The DNA for the CDR3 is TGTGCCAGCAGTTTAAGCGGGACAGGGCTCGGCTACACCTTC. Protein sequence: CASSLSGTGLGYTF. The rearrangement links TRBV27 to TRBJ1-2, with 9 bases lining up with TRBD1. This CDR3 comprises 14 residues. The germline CDR1 and CDR2 sequences are MNHEY and SMNVEV (reference sequence). The V gene end was trimmed by 2 bases and the J gene end by 8 bases; junction bases not matched to a gene: 6.

V is TRBV27 and J is TRBJ2-3; TRBD2 matches 9 bases. Germline V gene lookup returns CDR1 MNHEY and CDR2 SMNVEV (reference sequence). J gave up 1 base and V 7 bases, and 3 bases lay outside the gene matches. This CDR3 contains 14 residues. This chain's CDR3 is CASTEREGTDTQYF. CDR3 DNA: TGTGCCAGCACGGAGCGGGAGGGCACAGATACGCAGTATTTT.

The V call is TRBV7-8, the J call TRBJ1-1; D possibly corresponds to TRBD1 (6 bases). The CDR3 has 17 residues. The germline V and J ends were trimmed by 7 bases and 6 bases, with 27 bases remaining between them. Germline V gives CDR1 SGHVS, CDR2 FQNEAQ. Here the CDR3 DNA reads TGTGCCAGCACGACCCTCGGGGGGCCGCGTACGTTCTCTGAAGCTTTCTTT. Translation: CASTTLGGPRTFSEAFF.

The chain recombines TRBV7-2 with TRBJ2-7; D is ambiguous. CDR1 and CDR2 (germline): SGHTA, FQGNSA. The germline V and J ends were trimmed by 2 bases and 0 bases, with 14 bases remaining between them. The CDR3 sequence is 16 residues long. CDR3 sequence (DNA): TGTGCCAGCAGCTTAACCCACGAGGCTCCCTCCTACGAGCAGTACTTC. This translates into CASSLTHEAPSYEQYF.

The chain uses TRBV4-3 and TRBJ1-2, with 10 bases identical to TRBD1. The V segment lost 4 bases and the J segment 5 bases; nucleotides outside the gene matches: 4. Germline CDR1 reads LGHNA; CDR2 reads YSLEER. The CDR3 covers 14 residues. Here the CDR3 reads CASSPRTGGYGYTF. In nucleotides, the CDR3 is TGCGCCAGCAGCCCACGGACAGGGGGGTATGGCTACACCTTC.